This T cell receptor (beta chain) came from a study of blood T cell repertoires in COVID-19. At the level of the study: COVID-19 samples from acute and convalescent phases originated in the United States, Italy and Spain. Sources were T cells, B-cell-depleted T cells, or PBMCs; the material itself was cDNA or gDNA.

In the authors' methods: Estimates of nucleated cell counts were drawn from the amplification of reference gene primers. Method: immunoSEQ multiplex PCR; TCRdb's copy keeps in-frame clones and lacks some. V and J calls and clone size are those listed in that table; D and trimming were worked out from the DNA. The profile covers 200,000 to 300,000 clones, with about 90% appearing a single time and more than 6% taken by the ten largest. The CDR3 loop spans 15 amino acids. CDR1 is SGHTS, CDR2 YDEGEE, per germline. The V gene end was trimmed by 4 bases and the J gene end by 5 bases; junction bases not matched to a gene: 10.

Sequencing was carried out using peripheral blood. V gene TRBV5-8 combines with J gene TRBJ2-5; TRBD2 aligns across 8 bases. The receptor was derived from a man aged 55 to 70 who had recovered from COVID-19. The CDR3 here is CASSREGLAPETQYF. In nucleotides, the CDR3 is TGTGCCAGCAGCCGGGAGGGTTTGGCCCCGGAGACCCAGTACTTC.